These 8 T cell receptor beta chains came from one sample sequenced in a study of blood T cell repertoires in COVID-19. TCRdb keeps only in-frame clones here, not all; method: immunoSEQ multiplex PCR. The data contain 65,000 to 70,000 clones, approximately 75% of them seen just once; the ten biggest clones take up roughly 6.5%. The sequenced sample was peripheral blood. The receptor set was obtained from a woman in her sixties with acute or convalescent COVID-19.

This chain connects TRBV6-5 to TRBJ2-1; 11 bases line up with TRBD1. Trimming cost V 4 bases and J 9 bases; bases outside gene matches: 8. The CDR3 is made up of 15 amino acids. Germline V gene lookup returns CDR1 MNHEY and CDR2 SVGAGI. CDR3 amino acids: CASSSPGQGVSEQFF. The CDR3 region has the DNA TGTGCCAGCAGTTCTCCGGGACAGGGGGTTTCTGAGCAGTTCTTC.

The chain joins TRBV6-9 to TRBJ2-7, with TRBD1 matching over 10 bases. The J segment lost 2 bases and the V segment lost 8 bases, leaving 6 bases of the junction unmatched. The CDR3 is 14 residues long. Germline-derived CDR1 and CDR2 are MNHGY and SVAAGI. CDR3 nucleotide sequence: TGTGCCAGCCCGGGACAGGGGCAAACCTACGAGCAGTACTTC. Amino acids: CASPGQGQTYEQYF.

CDR3 nucleotide sequence: TGTGCCAGCAGCTTAAGGTCCACAGGGGCTGAAGCTTTCTTT. Amino acid sequence: CASSLRSTGAEAFF. The rearrangement links TRBV11-2 to TRBJ1-1; TRBD1 agrees at 7 bases. V dropped 2 bases and J dropped 6; count of bases not matched to a gene: 6. The V gene's germline CDR1 is SGHAT and CDR2 FQNNGV. CDR3 length: 14 amino acids.

CDR3: CASGKGAEETQYF. As DNA, the CDR3 is TGCGCCAGCGGGAAGGGGGCGGAAGAGACCCAGTACTTC. The rearrangement uses TRBV5-1 and TRBJ2-5; 7 bases match TRBD1. The germline gives CDR1 SGHRS, CDR2 YFSETQ. The ends lost 7 bases at V and 3 bases at J; junction bases unmatched: 6. The CDR3 covers 13 residues.

CDR3 bases: TGTGCCAGCAGTTTACTCTCAGGGGTTGGCACAGATACGCAGTATTTT. This codes for CASSLLSGVGTDTQYF. This chain uses TRBV27 with TRBJ2-3, with TRBD1 as a possible D gene (6 bases). The CDR3 has 16 residues. Germline V gene sequence: CDR1 MNHEY, CDR2 SMNVEV (reference sequence). Trimming stripped 2 bases from V and 1 base from J, with 13 bases between.

This rearrangement joins TRBV5-1 to TRBJ1-6, with 11 bases lining up with TRBD1. Germline trimming cut 4 bases from V and 2 bases from J; bases unmatched to any gene: 2. The CDR3 is made up of 16 amino acids. CDR1 and CDR2 from the germline V gene are SGHRS and YFSETQ. CDR3 coding DNA: TGCGCCAGCAGCGCGGGACAGGGGGCCTATAATTCACCCCTCCACTTT. This encodes CASSAGQGAYNSPLHF.

J is TRBJ2-7 and V is TRBV6-5, with D possibly TRBD1 on 6 matching bases. V was shortened by 7 bases and J by 5 bases, with 21 bases between the two germline ends. The CDR3 sequence is 15 residues long. Per germline, CDR1 MNHEY and CDR2 SVGAGI. DNA of the CDR3: TGTGCCAGCACCCTGACAGGTCATGCCCCCGACGAGCAGTACTTC. Its translation is CASTLTGHAPDEQYF.

The rearrangement joins TRBV5-1 to TRBJ1-2; maybe TRBD1 (6 bases). V was shortened by 4 bases and J by 0 bases, with 13 bases between the two germline ends. The CDR3 loop spans 15 amino acids. The germline V gene has CDR1 SGHRS and CDR2 YFSETQ. This chain's CDR3 is CASSVEQGANYGYTF. The CDR3 DNA reads as TGCGCCAGCAGCGTAGAACAGGGCGCTAACTATGGCTACACCTTC.